These 17 T cell receptor beta chains were all obtained from the same sample, sequenced in a study of identical twins. From the 5' RACE reads, TCRdb called clonotypes with MiXCR, one entry per CDR3 protein. The sample contains roughly 1,500,000 distinct CDR3 sequences, less than 35% of which appear only once. Sequenced material: cord blood. The receptors derive from a newborn girl in good health.

This clonotype came up a few times. This chain joins TRBV20-1 and TRBJ2-3; 7 positions match TRBD1. With V trimmed by 6 bases and J by 6 bases, 15 bases remained unmatched. Germline-derived CDR1 and CDR2 are DFQATT and SNEGSKA (reference sequence). This CDR3 has 15 residues. For the CDR3, the DNA is TGCAGTGCCTATCGGACAGGTGGGGTGGAGGATACGCAGTATTTT. It encodes CSAYRTGGVEDTQYF.

This rearrangement joins TRBV3-1 to TRBJ2-1; 8 bases line up with TRBD1. The J call is in doubt because the DNA end fits TRBJ2-7 better. The CDR3 extends over 15 amino acids. Looked up from germline, CDR1 is LGHDT and CDR2 is YNNKEL (reference sequence). CDR3 loop: CASSTGQGPYNEQYF. CDR3 nucleotide sequence: TGTGCCAGCAGCACCGGACAGGGCCCATACAATGAGCAGTACTTC.

This clonotype was observed a few times. This chain links TRBV4-2 with TRBJ1-4, with D tentatively TRBD1 (6 bases). The CDR3 loop spans 15 amino acids. Germline lookup yields CDR1 LGHNA and CDR2 YNFKEQ. The germline V and J ends were trimmed by 0 bases and 7 bases, with 12 bases remaining between them. The CDR3 loop reads CASSQDRGRPEKLFF. The CDR3 coding sequence is TGTGCCAGCAGCCAAGACAGGGGCAGGCCTGAAAAACTGTTTTTT.

The chain employs TRBV5-1 and TRBJ1-5; D might be TRBD1 (6 bases). This CDR3 spans 14 amino acids. Germline assignment: CDR1 SGHRS and CDR2 YFSETQ. Trimming took off 2 bases at V and 3 bases at J, with 9 bases between the two ends. CDR3 sequence reads: CASSFGDNNQPQHF. CDR3 sequence (DNA): TGCGCCAGCAGCTTCGGGGACAACAATCAGCCCCAGCATTTT.

This clonotype was seen more than once but under ten times. The chain has TRBV5-1 and TRBJ2-7, with 14 bases that match TRBD2. Germline loops: CDR1 SGHRS, CDR2 YFSETQ. The CDR3 totals 18 residues. Losses at the gene ends were 4 bases for V and 3 bases for J; bases not matched to a gene: 12. The CDR3 loop is CASSRLPGLAGEVYEQYF. The DNA for the CDR3 is TGCGCCAGCAGCCGTCTACCGGGACTAGCGGGAGAGGTCTACGAGCAGTACTTC.

This chain connects TRBV27 to TRBJ2-4, with 15 bases aligning to TRBD2. V trimming: 3 bases; J trimming: 13 bases; junction bases outside the gene matches: 7. The germline V gene encodes CDR1 MNHEY and CDR2 SMNVEV (reference sequence). The CDR3 sequence is 15 residues long. CDR3 region: CASSFGLAGGLGQYF. Here the CDR3 DNA reads TGTGCCAGCAGTTTCGGACTAGCGGGGGGGCTGGGGCAGTACTTC.

This clonotype was detected only a few times. The chain combines TRBV14 with TRBJ2-3, with a weak D call TRBD2 (6 bases). CDR1 and CDR2 (germline): SGHDN, FVKESK. V was pared by 0 bases and J by 2 bases, with 9 bases between. The CDR3 totals 15 residues. Written as DNA, the CDR3 is TGTGCCAGCAGCCAAGAACGGGGGTTCACAGATACGCAGTATTTT. Translating it yields CASSQERGFTDTQYF.

The chain joins TRBV28 to TRBJ2-6; D unclear. The CDR3 extends over 16 amino acids. Germline loops: CDR1 MDHEN, CDR2 SYDVKM. Trimming removed 2 bases at V and 0 bases at J, with 8 bases between. CDR3 nucleotides: TGTGCCAGCAGTTTAACAGTGCTCTCTGGGGCCAACGTCCTGACTTTC. This sequence encodes CASSLTVLSGANVLTF.

This sequence joins TRBV6-5 and TRBJ2-1; D not resolved. V lost 7 bases, J lost 5 bases, and 12 bases lay in between. Germline assignment: CDR1 MNHEY and CDR2 SVGAGI. This CDR3 is 13 amino acids long. The CDR3 spells CASTPGPDNEQFF. The CDR3 DNA sequence: TGTGCCAGCACCCCGGGCCCCGACAATGAGCAGTTCTTC.

The V and J genes are TRBV7-9 and TRBJ1-4; D unresolved. The CDR3 sequence is 16 residues long. V gave up 0 bases and J gave up 5 bases, with 13 bases separating them. Germline CDR1 SEHNR, CDR2 FQNEAQ (reference sequence). This CDR3 reads CASSLAHWTENEKLFF. CDR3 sequence (DNA): TGTGCCAGCAGCTTAGCGCATTGGACCGAGAATGAAAAACTGTTTTTT.

The table lists this clonotype with a few counts. The rearrangement links TRBV6-5 to TRBJ2-6; D may match TRBD1 or TRBD2 (7 bases each). The CDR3 covers 17 residues. V was clipped by 4 bases and J by 1 base, with 14 bases between them. The germline gives CDR1 MNHEY, CDR2 SVGAGI. The DNA for the CDR3 is TGTGCCAGCAGTTTGTCCAGGGGGGGATCTGGGGCCAACGTCCTGACTTTC. Translating gives CASSLSRGGSGANVLTF.

This clonotype showed up many times. The rearrangement joins TRBV6-6 to TRBJ2-7, with 7 bases aligning to TRBD2. Germline CDR1 is MNHNY and CDR2 is SVGAGI (reference sequence). Germline trimming cut 0 bases from V and 0 bases from J; bases unmatched to any gene: 5. This CDR3 is built from 16 residues. In DNA, the CDR3 is TGTGCCAGCAGTTACTCGATCGGGGGGAGCTCCTACGAGCAGTACTTC. It yields the protein CASSYSIGGSSYEQYF.

This clonotype has more than one count but fewer than ten. V usage is TRBV20-1 and J usage is TRBJ2-1, with D possibly TRBD2 on 5 matching bases. V lost 1 base to trimming and J lost 2 bases, with 15 bases between them. CDR1 and CDR2 (germline): DFQATT, SNEGSKA (reference sequence). This CDR3 has 16 amino acids. CDR3 protein: CSARAPRVPPYNEQFF. CDR3 coding DNA: TGCAGTGCTAGAGCCCCGAGGGTACCTCCCTACAATGAGCAGTTCTTC.

This clonotype has more than one count but fewer than ten. V gene TRBV5-5 combines with J gene TRBJ2-7; no reliable D call. Germline V gives CDR1 SGHKS, CDR2 YYEKEE (reference sequence). CDR3 length: 15 residues. V lost 0 bases to trimming and J lost 0 bases, with 10 bases between them. CDR3 sequence reads: CASSLVVTVSYEQYF. The DNA for the CDR3 is TGTGCCAGCAGCTTGGTGGTAACAGTCTCCTACGAGCAGTACTTC. Full variable domain (missing parts from reference TRBV5-5 and TRBJ2-7): DAGVTQSPTHLIKTRGQQVTLRCSPISGHKSVSWYQQVLGQGPQFIFQYYEKEERGRGNFPDRFSARQFPNYSSELNVNALLLGDSALYLCASSLVVTVSYEQYFGPGTRLTVT.

The chain recombines TRBV20-1 with TRBJ2-5; TRBD1 agrees at 8 bases. CDR1 and CDR2 from the germline V gene are DFQATT and SNEGSKA (reference sequence). The CDR3 loop spans 14 amino acids. V was pared by 2 bases and J by 2 bases, with 4 bases of the junction left unmatched. CDR3 region: CSARQGARQETQYF. The CDR3 DNA sequence: TGCAGTGCTAGACAGGGGGCAAGGCAAGAGACCCAGTACTTC.

A few counts support this clonotype. This chain connects TRBV6-5 to TRBJ2-1; D unresolved. Germline V gene sequence: CDR1 MNHEY, CDR2 SVGAGI. Trimming removed 4 bases from V and 0 bases from J, with 13 bases in between. The length of the CDR3 is 16 residues. CDR3 DNA: TGTGCCAGCAGTTCCGACTGGCAAAGCTCCTACAATGAGCAGTTCTTC. The encoded protein is CASSSDWQSSYNEQFF.

Turning to this clonotype: Since a much larger clone is just one base distant, this may be a read error. This chain connects TRBV2 to TRBJ2-7, with D tentatively TRBD1 (6 bases). Germline V CDR1 and CDR2: SNHLY, FYNNEI. This CDR3 has 13 amino acids. V dropped 6 bases and J dropped 0 bases, with 9 bases sitting between them. CDR3 nucleotide sequence: TGTGCCAGCAGGCGGACAGCCTCCTACGAGCAGTACTTC. This gives the protein CASRRTASYEQYF.